This T cell receptor beta chain was sequenced for a study of T cell responses to AZD1222 COVID-19 vaccine. Study-level points and caveats: Samples come after the peak T cell response, not at day 14.

Regarding this clone: As yet, its antigen is unknown.

V was clipped by 5 bases and J by 7 bases; unmatched bases: 4. CDR3 length: 13 amino acids. Germline V lookup: CDR1 GTSNPN, CDR2 SVGIG (reference sequence). Generated by immunoSEQ multiplex PCR, the TCRdb table keeps only in-frame clones and is missing some. This repertoire shows some 100,000 clones, 90% found once; its top ten account for 1.3%. The receptor was derived from an adult in good health. J is TRBJ1-6 and V is TRBV30, with 8 nucleotides matching TRBD1. The sample consisted of peripheral blood, taken on day 0 of AZD1222 vaccination. The CDR3 DNA follows: TGTGCCTGGGCTGGACAGGGCAATTCACCCCTCCACTTT. Residues: CAWAGQGNSPLHF.